This T cell receptor (beta chain) was profiled in a study of blood T cell repertoires in COVID-19. For the study at large: Donors in the United States, Italy and Spain gave samples during acute or convalescent COVID-19.

Trimming pared 1 base from V and 5 bases from J, leaving 11 bases between. The CDR3 has 15 residues. CDR1 and CDR2 (germline): SGHDN, FVKESK. In the original workflow: Reference gene primer amplification yielded estimated nucleated cell counts. Assay: immunoSEQ multiplex PCR; the TCRdb copy retains only in-frame clones and omits some. The V and J calls and clone size were taken over from that table, and D and trimming were inferred from the DNA. The sample contains fewer than 100,000 clones, about nine tenths of which appear only once. This sequence originates from a man aged 50 to 59 with acute or convalescent COVID-19. J is TRBJ1-4 and V is TRBV14; D unresolved. The sample comprised peripheral blood. The CDR3 nucleotides read TGTGCCAGCAGCCAAGTTGGAGGGTGGAATGAAAAACTGTTTTTT. Its translation: CASSQVGGWNEKLFF.